This T cell receptor (beta chain) was sequenced during a study of blood T cell repertoires in COVID-19. Germline loops: CDR1 SGHNT, CDR2 YYREEE (reference sequence). V lost 0 bases to trimming and J lost 1 base, with 11 bases between them. The CDR3 extends over 15 amino acids. The data were produced by immunoSEQ multiplex PCR, yet TCRdb's version contains in-frame clones alone and is incomplete. The sample includes about 440,000 clones, 70% to 90% of them seen just once. The sample was PBMCs or T cells enriched from blood (not recorded which). The sequence came from a woman younger than 35 with acute COVID-19. J is TRBJ2-7 and V is TRBV5-4; the D is unclear. The CDR3 nucleotides are TGTGCCAGCAGCTTGGAGAGCGTCCCATCCTACGAGCAGTACTTC. Amino acid sequence: CASSLESVPSYEQYF. Based on the CDR3 plus reference TRBV5-4 and TRBJ2-7, the full variable domain is ETGVTQSPTHLIKTRGQQVTLRCSSQSGHNTVSWYQQALGQGPQFIFQYYREEENGRGNFPPRFSGLQFPNYSSELNVNALELDDSALYLCASSLESVPSYEQYFGPGTRLTVT.